Listed below are T cell receptor beta chains from one sample, sequenced in a study of T cell responses to AZD1222 COVID-19 vaccine. Generated by immunoSEQ multiplex PCR, the TCRdb table keeps only in-frame clones and is missing some. The sample contains tens of thousands of clones, 88% of which appear only once. Source: peripheral blood, taken on day 0 of AZD1222 vaccination. The receptor set was obtained from an adult in good health. Each CDR3 is given with its conserved first and last residue. D genes are given only for firm matches. Rows may omit the clone size; those that give it use once, few, many or a size class.

size	V	D	J	DNA	CDR3
-	TRBV2	-	TRBJ2-5	TGTGCCAGCAGTGAATTAATCTCCGCTAGCCAAGAGACCCAGTACTTC	CASSELISASQETQYF
-	TRBV9	TRBD1	TRBJ1-3	TGTGCCAGCAGCGCTTATACAGGGGCACTAAACACCATATATTTT	CASSAYTGALNTIYF
once	TRBV5-6	-	TRBJ2-7	TGTGCCAGCAGCTTGGGAGGGGGGTTCAGCTCCTACGAGCAGTACTTC	CASSLGGGFSSYEQYF
-	TRBV9	TRBD2	TRBJ2-5	TGTGCCAGCTCTCGAAATAGCGGGATAAAAGAGACCCAGTACTTC	CASSRNSGIKETQYF
once	TRBV10-3	TRBD2	TRBJ2-3	TGTGCCATCAGTGAAGCTAGCGGGAGGGCCGGCACAGATACGCAGTATTTT	CAISEASGRAGTDTQYF
-	TRBV27	TRBD1	TRBJ2-2	TGTGCCAGCAGTGTGACAGGGGACACCGGGGAGCTGTTTTTT	CASSVTGDTGELFF
-	TRBV19	TRBD1	TRBJ2-5	TGTGCCAGTAGTACTGGGACAGGGGGCACTTCCGAGACCCAGTACTTC	CASSTGTGGTSETQYF
-	TRBV27	TRBD2	TRBJ2-1	TGTGCCAGCAGTGACGGGACTAACCTCTACAATGAGCAGTTCTTC	CASSDGTNLYNEQFF
-	TRBV7-9	TRBD2	TRBJ2-3	TGTGCCAGCAGCTTAAGGGCCCAAGCGGGAGGGGCCGATACGCAGTATTTT	CASSLRAQAGGADTQYF
-	TRBV6-5	-	TRBJ1-1	TGTGCCAGCAGTAACCCCACGAACACTGAAGCTTTCTTT	CASSNPTNTEAFF
-	TRBV3-1/TRBV3-2	-	TRBJ1-5	TGTGCCAGCAGCCAAGAGGGAGGGCAGGTGGGGGTTGGCAATCAGCCCCAGCATTTT	CASSQEGGQVGVGNQPQHF
-	TRBV9	-	TRBJ2-1	TGTGCCAGCAGCGTAGCCGGCAATGAGCAGTTCTTC	CASSVAGNEQFF
-	TRBV3-1/TRBV3-2	TRBD1	TRBJ1-1	TGTGCCAGCAGCCAAGGGGGGACAGGGGTTACTGAAGCTTTCTTT	CASSQGGTGVTEAFF
once	TRBV25-1	TRBD1	TRBJ2-5	TGTGCCAGCAGTGTAAGGACAGGGTATCTTCCAGAGACCCAGTACTTC	CASSVRTGYLPETQYF
-	TRBV3-1/TRBV3-2	-	TRBJ2-7	TGTGCCAGCAGCCAAAGGGGGAGCAACGAGCAGTACTTC	CASSQRGSNEQYF
-	TRBV28	-	TRBJ1-1	TGTGCCAGCAGTTTATGGGGAGGGGGGAACACTGAAGCTTTCTTT	CASSLWGGGNTEAFF
-	TRBV6-6	-	TRBJ1-1	TGTGCCAGCAGTTACATAACAGGGAATAAAGCTTTCTTT	CASSYITGNKAFF
-	TRBV7-6	-	TRBJ2-3	TGTGCCAGCAGCCTTGTAGGGGGGGGCACAGATACGCAGTATTTT	CASSLVGGGTDTQYF
-	TRBV28	TRBD1	TRBJ1-5	TGTGCCAGCAGCCATGACAGGGAGTGGGACAATCAGCCCCAGCATTTT	CASSHDREWDNQPQHF
-	TRBV6-5	TRBD1	TRBJ1-3	TGTGCCAGCCGGGGACAGGGAGTCTCTGGAAACACCATATATTTT	CASRGQGVSGNTIYF
-	TRBV30	-	TRBJ1-1	TGTGCCTGGAGTGTAAGGCAGAGCACTGAAGCTTTCTTT	CAWSVRQSTEAFF
-	TRBV9	TRBD2	TRBJ2-5	TGTGCCAGCAGCCCCTCAGTGGGACTAGCGGAGACCCAGTACTTC	CASSPSVGLAETQYF
-	TRBV2	TRBD1	TRBJ2-2	TGTGCCAGCAAAGACAGGGCAAGGAGAAGCGGGGAGCTGTTTTTT	CASKDRARRSGELFF
once	TRBV27	-	TRBJ2-7	TGTGCCAGCAGTTTAGCGGGAAAGGGCTACGAGCAGTACTTC	CASSLAGKGYEQYF
-	TRBV29-1	-	TRBJ1-2	TGCAGCGTTGAACACGGGCGCTATGGCTACACCTTC	CSVEHGRYGYTF
few	TRBV11-2	-	TRBJ2-7	TGTGCCAGCAGCCCGCGGGACAGCTCCTACGAGCAGTACTTC	CASSPRDSSYEQYF
-	TRBV7-6	-	TRBJ2-1	TGTGCCAGCAGCCCGAGCAGCGGGCTTTACAATGAGCAGTTCTTC	CASSPSSGLYNEQFF
-	TRBV2	-	TRBJ2-5	TGTGCCAGCGCCCAGGGGAACCGGGAGACCCAGTACTTC	CASAQGNRETQYF
-	TRBV30	-	TRBJ1-1	TGTGCCTTAGACGGAATCAACACTGAAGCTTTCTTT	CALDGINTEAFF
once	TRBV29-1	TRBD1	TRBJ1-1	TGCAGCGTTGAGGTGGGACAGCGTCACACTGAAGCTTTCTTT	CSVEVGQRHTEAFF
-	TRBV5-1	-	TRBJ1-1	TGCGCCAGCAGCTTGGTTAGGGGGTTCAGCACTGAAGCTTTCTTT	CASSLVRGFSTEAFF
once	TRBV7-3	-	TRBJ1-6	TGTGCCAGCAGCTTAACCACAGGGCATGGTTCACCCCTCCACTTT	CASSLTTGHGSPLHF
-	TRBV3-1/TRBV3-2	-	TRBJ1-6	TGTGCCAGCAGCCAAGAGTGGGATTCACCCCTCCACTTT	CASSQEWDSPLHF
-	TRBV2	-	TRBJ2-5	TGTGCCAGCAGTGAAGCGGAAAGCCGGGGGACCCAGTACTTC	CASSEAESRGTQYF
-	TRBV4-1	-	TRBJ1-5	TGCGCCAGCAGCCATACGATTTATAGCAATCAGCCCCAGCATTTT	CASSHTIYSNQPQHF
-	TRBV10-2	TRBD2	TRBJ2-2	TGCGCCAGCCGCGGGCGGGAGGGCCCAATCGGGGAGCTGTTTTTT	CASRGREGPIGELFF
-	TRBV5-1	-	TRBJ1-5	TGCGCCAGCAGCTTGTTCGGAGATAGCAATCAGCCCCAGCATTTT	CASSLFGDSNQPQHF
-	TRBV27	-	TRBJ2-3	TGTGCCAGCAGTCCCGGCACAGATACGCAGTATTTT	CASSPGTDTQYF
-	TRBV15	TRBD1	TRBJ2-7	TGTGCCACCAGCAGAGGAGGGGGGACAGGGGCCTACGAGCAGTACTTC	CATSRGGGTGAYEQYF
once	TRBV10-3	TRBD2	TRBJ2-7	TGTGCCATCAAATTCAGCGGGAACTCCTACGAGCAGTACTTC	CAIKFSGNSYEQYF
few	TRBV5-1	-	TRBJ1-2	TGCGCCAGCAGCTTGGAAGGGATCGATGGCTACACCTTC	CASSLEGIDGYTF
-	TRBV3-1/TRBV3-2	TRBD2	TRBJ2-3	TGTGCCAGCAGCCGAAAGACTCCTAGCGGGATCTCGGAAGATACGCAGTATTTT	CASSRKTPSGISEDTQYF
-	TRBV18	TRBD1	TRBJ2-1	TGTGCCAGCTCACCACGTCAGGGGGACCCCTACAATGAGCAGTTCTTC	CASSPRQGDPYNEQFF
-	TRBV14	-	TRBJ1-4	TGTGCCAGCAGCCAAAAGCAGGGGAGGGAAAAACTGTTTTTT	CASSQKQGREKLFF
-	TRBV2	-	TRBJ2-7	TGTGCCAGCGCCGCGGCCTACGAGCAGTACTTC	CASAAAYEQYF